Listed here are 24 T cell receptor beta chains from one sample, sequenced in a study of shared clonotypes between healthy human individuals. Measured with immunoSEQ multiplex PCR; TCRdb has only the in-frame clones, and not every one. Of roughly 550,000 clones in the sample, around 95% were seen once. It was CD45RO-negative cells, positively selected for CCR7, that made up naive CD8 cells, with terminally differentiated effector memory CD45RA+ cells excluded. The sample consisted of naive CD8+ T cells sorted from blood. The source is a young woman in good health.

The rearrangement joins TRBV21-1 to TRBJ1-1; TRBD1 is the table's D call and was not checked against the DNA. TRBV21-1 is tagged as a pseudogene. The CDR3 is made up of 19 amino acids. The DNA for the CDR3 is TGTGCCAGCAGCAGAAGACAGGGGTGGACTGGGCCCGTGAACACTGAAGCTTTCTTT. The encoded protein is CASSRRQGWTGPVNTEAFF.

V gene TRBV2 combines with J gene TRBJ2-7; 8 positions match TRBD2. The CDR3 totals 16 residues. Germline-derived CDR1 and CDR2 are SNHLY and FYNNEI. V dropped 5 bases and J dropped 0; count of bases not matched to a gene: 9. The CDR3 region is CASSLTSSGSSYEQYF. The CDR3 bases are TGTGCCAGCAGTTTGACTAGCAGCGGGAGCTCCTACGAGCAGTACTTC.

The J gene is TRBJ2-1, the V gene TRBV28, with D maybe TRBD1 (5 bases). This CDR3 contains 14 residues. From germline, CDR1 is MDHEN and CDR2 SYDVKM. Trimming pared 8 bases from V and 6 bases from J, leaving 17 bases between. This CDR3 is CASYAKGLGNEQFF. CDR3 bases: TGTGCCAGCTACGCCAAGGGGCTTGGCAATGAGCAGTTCTTC.

V gene TRBV21-1 combines with J gene TRBJ2-1; the DNA was not compared with TRBD2, the D call given in the table. TRBV21-1 is designated a pseudogene. The CDR3 sequence is 19 residues long. The CDR3 is CASSTLSWAGNSWYNEQFF. In DNA, the CDR3 is TGTGCCAGCAGCACGTTAAGTTGGGCGGGTAATAGTTGGTACAATGAGCAGTTCTTC.

This clone was detected once. Written as DNA, the CDR3 is TGTGCCAGCAGTCCCCCCCGACTAGCGGGAGGTGTAGGTTACGAGCAGTACTTC. Its protein is CASSPPRLAGGVGYEQYF. The genes are TRBV27 and TRBJ2-7; TRBD2 agrees at 13 bases. The CDR3 is 18 residues long. V shed 5 bases and J 4 bases; nucleotides not matched to a gene: 14. The germline V gene has CDR1 MNHEY and CDR2 SMNVEV (reference sequence).

The chain uses TRBV29-1 and TRBJ2-1, with 10 bases identical to TRBD1. The CDR3 is made up of 15 amino acids. The junction had 6 bases not matched to a gene; V was cut back by 3 bases and J by 4 bases. Germline values: CDR1 SQVTM, CDR2 ANQGSEA. CDR3 in amino acids: CSVEGGQGPYNEQFF. The CDR3 DNA is TGCAGCGTTGAGGGGGGACAGGGGCCTTACAATGAGCAGTTCTTC.

The genes are TRBV7-8 and TRBJ2-7; TRBD2 matches 9 bases. The V and J ends lost 0 bases and 2 bases, in that order; junction bases with no gene match: 8. The length of the CDR3 is 17 residues. Germline V gives CDR1 SGHVS, CDR2 FQNEAQ. CDR3 region: CASSLAVGLAGPYEQYF. The CDR3 bases are TGTGCCAGCAGCTTAGCTGTGGGGCTAGCGGGACCCTACGAGCAGTACTTC.

The chain couples TRBV5-6 to TRBJ2-5, with 8 bases identical to TRBD1. Germline V CDR1 and CDR2: SGHDT, YYEEEE. The V segment lost 5 bases and the J segment 1 base; nucleotides outside the gene matches: 10. The CDR3 has 16 amino acids. The CDR3 nucleotides read TGTGCCAGCAGAGAAGAGACAGGGGCGCGCCAAGAGACCCAGTACTTC. Residues: CASREETGARQETQYF.

The chain has TRBV4-1 and TRBJ1-5; TRBD1 matches 8 bases. Germline V gene lookup returns CDR1 MGHRA and CDR2 YSYEKL. The V gene end was trimmed by 5 bases and the J gene end by 3 bases; junction bases not matched to a gene: 3. The CDR3 covers 14 residues. The CDR3 sequence is CASSWGQVNQPQHF. In DNA form, the CDR3 reads TGCGCCAGCAGCTGGGGACAGGTCAATCAGCCCCAGCATTTT.

The CDR3 loop reads CASSVGSSGSNEQFF. The CDR3 DNA follows: TGTGCCAGCAGCGTAGGGTCTAGCGGGAGCAATGAGCAGTTCTTC. The J gene is TRBJ2-1, the V gene TRBV9, with 10 bases identical to TRBD2. This CDR3 comprises 15 residues. V lost 0 bases and J lost 6; bases outside the gene matches: 3. Germline values: CDR1 SGDLS, CDR2 YYNGEE.

The chain carries TRBV2 and TRBJ1-5; TRBD1 might be the D (5 bases). Germline V lookup: CDR1 SNHLY, CDR2 FYNNEI. CDR3 length equals 15 residues. V dropped 0 bases and J dropped 5 bases, with 11 bases sitting between them. The CDR3 is CASSEAGTNYQPQHF. DNA for the CDR3: TGTGCCAGCAGTGAAGCTGGGACCAACTATCAGCCCCAGCATTTT.

The chain combines TRBV7-9 with TRBJ2-3; TRBD1 is a possible D gene (6 bases). Trimming took 1 base from V and 2 from J, leaving 10 bases between them. Looked up from germline, CDR1 is SEHNR and CDR2 is FQNEAQ (reference sequence). The CDR3 consists of 15 residues. As DNA, the CDR3 is TGTGCCAGCAGCTTAGGGCAGGGGAACACAGATACGCAGTATTTT. It is translated as CASSLGQGNTDTQYF.

The rearrangement uses TRBV6-1 and TRBJ2-7; 9 nucleotides line up with TRBD2. The CDR3 is 16 amino acids. V was pared by 1 base and J by 4 bases, with 8 bases of the junction left unmatched. Germline assignment: CDR1 MNHNS and CDR2 SASEGT. CDR3 sequence reads: CASSEEGLAGRYEQYF. CDR3 coding DNA: TGTGCCAGCAGTGAAGAAGGTCTAGCGGGGAGGTACGAGCAGTACTTC.

This chain uses TRBV21-1 with TRBJ1-1. TRBV21-1 is termed a pseudogene. This CDR3 region has 17 residues. The CDR3 is CASSKGQPVGGNTEAFF. In DNA, the CDR3 is TGTGCCAGCAGCAAAGGGCAGCCTGTTGGCGGGAACACTGAAGCTTTCTTT.

The CDR3 region is CASSLGGTNEQYF. The CDR3, as DNA: TGTGCCAGCAGCTTAGGGGGAACTAACGAGCAGTACTTC. The gene calls are TRBV5-4 and TRBJ2-7, with a possible D match to TRBD1 (6 bases). The CDR3 spans 13 residues. V was cut by 2 bases and J by 5 bases, with 11 bases left in between. Germline V lookup: CDR1 SGHNT, CDR2 YYREEE (reference sequence).

The chain combines TRBV7-9 with TRBJ2-1; D not certain. Per the germline V gene, CDR1 is SEHNR and CDR2 is FQNEAQ (reference sequence). Trimming shortened V by 11 bases and J by 5 bases, and 19 bases separated the two germline ends. The CDR3 is made up of 14 amino acids. In DNA form, the CDR3 reads TGTGCCGTAGGAACCCGGGCTAGTGACAATGAGCAGTTCTTC. This gives the protein CAVGTRASDNEQFF.

The J gene is TRBJ2-7, the V gene TRBV28; D call uncertain. V lost 3 bases to trimming and J lost 0 bases, with 9 bases between them. The CDR3 totals 14 residues. Per germline, CDR1 MDHEN and CDR2 SYDVKM. The CDR3 spells CASSLEYLSYEQYF. DNA for the CDR3: TGTGCCAGCAGTTTGGAGTACCTCTCCTACGAGCAGTACTTC.

This chain links TRBV19 with TRBJ2-2, with D tentatively TRBD1 or TRBD2 (6 bases each). Trimming cost V 10 bases and J 5 bases, with 17 bases left between them. This CDR3 is built from 14 residues. CDR1 is LNHDA, CDR2 SQIVND, per germline (reference sequence). The CDR3 nucleotides read TGTGCCATCTCGGAGATAGGGGGGACCGGGGAGCTGTTTTTT. This translates into CAISEIGGTGELFF. Full variable domain (outside the CDR3, taken from reference TRBV19 and TRBJ2-2): DGGITQSPKYLFRKEGQNVTLSCEQNLNHDAMYWYRQDPGQGLRLIYYSQIVNDFQKGDIAEGYSVSREKKESFPLTVTSAQKNPTAFYLCAISEIGGTGELFFGEGSRLTVL.

This clone was seen a single time. The genes are TRBV5-6 and TRBJ2-7; D remains ambiguous. Germline CDR1 is SGHDT and CDR2 is YYEEEE. The CDR3 sequence is 11 residues long. V was trimmed by 4 bases and J by 3 bases, leaving 5 bases between them. CDR3 nucleotides: TGTGCCAGCAGCACAGTCTACGAGCAGTACTTC. Protein sequence: CASSTVYEQYF.

A word on this clone: The same CDR3 is also encoded by other DNA sequences in this sample. The V call is TRBV7-6, the J call TRBJ2-3, with D uncertain. Per germline, CDR1 SGHVS and CDR2 FNYEAQ. Deletions cut 1 base from V and 1 base from J, with 6 bases between. The CDR3 has 14 residues. Here the CDR3 reads CASSLGTGTDTQYF. The CDR3 nucleotides are TGTGCCAGCAGCTTAGGCACAGGCACAGATACGCAGTATTTT.

V gene TRBV19 combines with J gene TRBJ2-7, with TRBD2 as a possible D gene (6 bases). In germline, CDR1 is LNHDA, CDR2 SQIVND (reference sequence). This CDR3 has 13 amino acids. V gave up 6 bases and J gave up 4 bases, with 13 bases separating them. The CDR3 here is CASSDSGVYEQYF. CDR3 in DNA: TGTGCCAGTAGCGATAGCGGAGTATACGAGCAGTACTTC.

The chain links TRBV28 to TRBJ1-1, with D perhaps matching TRBD1 (5 bases). The CDR3 runs to 14 residues. The V end lost 1 base, the J end lost 4 bases, and 10 bases lay between the germline ends. Per the germline V gene, CDR1 is MDHEN and CDR2 is SYDVKM. Here the CDR3 DNA reads TGTGCCAGCAGTTTATCGCAGGGTGGCACTGAAGCTTTCTTT. Its translation: CASSLSQGGTEAFF.

The J gene is TRBJ2-7, the V gene TRBV7-8; 10 bases are shared with TRBD1. CDR1 and CDR2 (germline): SGHVS, FQNEAQ. The CDR3 is 15 amino acids. The V gene end was trimmed by 5 bases and the J gene end by 3 bases; junction bases not matched to a gene: 7. CDR3 in amino acids: CASSVPGQGLYEQYF. CDR3 DNA: TGTGCCAGCAGCGTTCCGGGACAGGGGCTCTACGAGCAGTACTTC.

V is TRBV5-5 and J is TRBJ2-7; 8 bases are a match to TRBD1. The CDR3 is made up of 14 amino acids. The germline V gene encodes CDR1 SGHKS and CDR2 YYEKEE (reference sequence). V lost 4 bases and J lost 3; bases outside the gene matches: 6. The CDR3 bases are TGTGCCAGCAGCGCCCAGGGGGCGCGCTACGAGCAGTACTTC. It yields the protein CASSAQGARYEQYF.